Listed below are T cell receptor beta chains from one sample, sequenced in a study of blood T cell repertoires in COVID-19. The assay was immunoSEQ multiplex PCR, and TCRdb's table has in-frame clones only and misses some. The sample carries approximately 320,000 clones, over 80% recorded once. Sample: PBMCs or T cells enriched from blood (not recorded which). The receptors originated from a woman younger than 30 who had recovered from COVID-19. Both conserved end residues are part of each CDR3. The D gene is left open where the match is weak. Where a row states a size, it is once, few, many or the class of an expanded clone; other rows omit it.

abundance: NA; d_gene: TRBD2; v_gene: TRBV29-1; j_gene: TRBJ2-7; CDR3nt: TGCAGCGTTGATGGGATTGGGGGAGGGATGTACGAGCAGTACTTC; CDR3aa: CSVDGIGGGMYEQYF
abundance: NA; d_gene: TRBD1; v_gene: TRBV29-1; j_gene: TRBJ1-1; CDR3nt: TGCAGCGTTGAAAGAGGGGGCGGGAACACTGAAGCTTTCTTT; CDR3aa: CSVERGGGNTEAFF
abundance: NA; d_gene: NA; v_gene: TRBV9; j_gene: TRBJ1-1; CDR3nt: TGTGCCAGCAGCGAAGTCTTACTAGACACTGAAGCTTTCTTT; CDR3aa: CASSEVLLDTEAFF
abundance: NA; d_gene: TRBD1; v_gene: TRBV28; j_gene: TRBJ2-6; CDR3nt: TGTGCCAGCAGTTTGTACAGGGGGCTCCCCTCTGGGGCCAACGTCCTGACTTTC; CDR3aa: CASSLYRGLPSGANVLTF
abundance: NA; d_gene: TRBD1; v_gene: TRBV15; j_gene: TRBJ2-5; CDR3nt: TGTGCCACCGGCGGGGACAGGGCACAAGAGACCCAGTACTTC; CDR3aa: CATGGDRAQETQYF
abundance: NA; d_gene: TRBD1; v_gene: TRBV18; j_gene: TRBJ2-7; CDR3nt: TGTGCCAGCTCACCACCGGTGGACAGGGTAACCTACGAGCAGTACTTC; CDR3aa: CASSPPVDRVTYEQYF
abundance: few; d_gene: NA; v_gene: TRBV18; j_gene: TRBJ1-4; CDR3nt: TGTGCCAGCTCACCATCCAGTACCCCTAATGAAAAACTGTTTTTT; CDR3aa: CASSPSSTPNEKLFF
abundance: once; d_gene: TRBD1; v_gene: TRBV5-5; j_gene: TRBJ2-5; CDR3nt: TGTGCCAGCAGCTTTTCCGGGGACAGGGAAGAGACCCAGTACTTC; CDR3aa: CASSFSGDREETQYF
abundance: NA; d_gene: NA; v_gene: TRBV7-2; j_gene: TRBJ2-3; CDR3nt: TGTGCCACCTCATCTGCGGGCGGGGGCGCAAATACGCAGTATTTT; CDR3aa: CATSSAGGGANTQYF
abundance: once; d_gene: TRBD2; v_gene: TRBV19; j_gene: TRBJ2-5; CDR3nt: TGTGCCAGTAGACCCCGGTCTAGCGGGACATCTGCCCAAGAGACCCAGTACTTC; CDR3aa: CASRPRSSGTSAQETQYF
abundance: NA; d_gene: TRBD1; v_gene: TRBV5-1; j_gene: TRBJ2-1; CDR3nt: TGCGCCAGCAGCATGCAGGGGGCGCGAGGCAATGAGCAGTTCTTC; CDR3aa: CASSMQGARGNEQFF
abundance: NA; d_gene: TRBD1; v_gene: TRBV6-5; j_gene: TRBJ1-1; CDR3nt: TGTGCCAGCTACAGGGGGCAGGTGAACACTGAAGCTTTCTTT; CDR3aa: CASYRGQVNTEAFF
abundance: NA; d_gene: NA; v_gene: TRBV5-1; j_gene: TRBJ1-5; CDR3nt: TGCGCCAGCAGCTTGGGGGCACAGAGCAATCAGCCCCAGCATTTT; CDR3aa: CASSLGAQSNQPQHF
abundance: NA; d_gene: NA; v_gene: TRBV5-1; j_gene: TRBJ1-3; CDR3nt: TGCGCCAGCAGTTACAGTTACTCTGGAAACACCATATATTTT; CDR3aa: CASSYSYSGNTIYF
abundance: NA; d_gene: NA; v_gene: TRBV7-2; j_gene: TRBJ2-7; CDR3nt: TGTGCCAGCAGCTTACGCGGGACCCTCGAGCAGTACTTC; CDR3aa: CASSLRGTLEQYF
abundance: once; d_gene: NA; v_gene: TRBV4-3; j_gene: TRBJ1-5; CDR3nt: TGCGCCAGCAGCCAAACGAGTCAGGGTAGTGTTCAGCCCCAGCATTTT; CDR3aa: CASSQTSQGSVQPQHF
abundance: NA; d_gene: NA; v_gene: TRBV5-5; j_gene: TRBJ1-1; CDR3nt: TGTGCCAGCAGCTACCTCCCGGTGGGGAGTTCCACTGAAGCTTTCTTT; CDR3aa: CASSYLPVGSSTEAFF
abundance: NA; d_gene: NA; v_gene: TRBV7-2; j_gene: TRBJ2-1; CDR3nt: TGTGCCAGCAGCTTCCGCAATGAGCAGTTCTTC; CDR3aa: CASSFRNEQFF
abundance: NA; d_gene: TRBD1; v_gene: TRBV19; j_gene: TRBJ1-2; CDR3nt: TGTGCCAGCAACCTCCAAGGGAGGTCAGAAGGGGGCTCTAACTATGGCTACACCTTC; CDR3aa: CASNLQGRSEGGSNYGYTF
abundance: NA; d_gene: NA; v_gene: TRBV7-9; j_gene: TRBJ2-2; CDR3nt: TGTGCCAGCAGCCCGGCGGGGATCAACACCGGGGAGCTGTTTTTT; CDR3aa: CASSPAGINTGELFF
abundance: once; d_gene: NA; v_gene: TRBV6-5; j_gene: TRBJ1-5; CDR3nt: TGTGCCAGCAGGCCCCTGGCTGGGCCCCAGCATTTT; CDR3aa: CASRPLAGPQHF
abundance: NA; d_gene: TRBD2; v_gene: TRBV18; j_gene: TRBJ2-7; CDR3nt: TGTGCCAGCTCACCACCGGGGCTAGCGGGGGGTCCTACCTACGAGCAGTACTTC; CDR3aa: CASSPPGLAGGPTYEQYF
abundance: once; d_gene: TRBD1; v_gene: TRBV4-2; j_gene: TRBJ1-6; CDR3nt: TGTGCCAGCAGCCAAGTAGTTTCGGGGACAGCCTCCACGGGGTCACCCCTCCACTTT; CDR3aa: CASSQVVSGTASTGSPLHF
abundance: NA; d_gene: TRBD1; v_gene: TRBV7-3; j_gene: TRBJ1-2; CDR3nt: TGTGCCAGCAGCCTGGGACAGCCATCTAACTATGGCTACACCTTC; CDR3aa: CASSLGQPSNYGYTF
abundance: NA; d_gene: TRBD2; v_gene: TRBV9; j_gene: TRBJ2-7; CDR3nt: TGTGCCAGCAGCATAGATAGCGGGAGCGGCTACGAGCAGTACTTC; CDR3aa: CASSIDSGSGYEQYF
abundance: NA; d_gene: NA; v_gene: TRBV12-3/TRBV12-4; j_gene: TRBJ2-5; CDR3nt: TGTGCCAGCAGTACAGGGTCTGAGACCCAGTACTTC; CDR3aa: CASSTGSETQYF
abundance: NA; d_gene: TRBD1; v_gene: TRBV30; j_gene: TRBJ2-7; CDR3nt: TGTGCCTGGAGTGTAAACAGGGGGGATACAGAGCAGTACTTC; CDR3aa: CAWSVNRGDTEQYF
abundance: NA; d_gene: TRBD2; v_gene: TRBV6-5; j_gene: TRBJ2-7; CDR3nt: TGTGCCAGCAGTTATGACTGGGCGGGAGACGAGCAGTACTTC; CDR3aa: CASSYDWAGDEQYF
abundance: NA; d_gene: NA; v_gene: TRBV19; j_gene: TRBJ1-2; CDR3nt: TGTGCCAGTAGTATGCCCCCACCGACGGGGTATGGCTACACCTTC; CDR3aa: CASSMPPPTGYGYTF
abundance: NA; d_gene: NA; v_gene: TRBV19; j_gene: TRBJ1-2; CDR3nt: TGTGCCAGTAGCCGCGACAGGATGACTGGCTACACCTTC; CDR3aa: CASSRDRMTGYTF
abundance: NA; d_gene: TRBD1; v_gene: TRBV28; j_gene: TRBJ2-7; CDR3nt: TGTGCCAGCAGGTCACTCGGACAGGGTGTGTACGAGCAGTACTTC; CDR3aa: CASRSLGQGVYEQYF